A single sample is the source of the 5 T cell receptor beta chains below, sequenced in a study of cytomegalovirus exposure and HLA in healthy donors. Produced via immunoSEQ multiplex PCR; TCRdb's table is partial and in-frame only. The sample includes roughly 140,000 clones, approximately 88% seen only once; the top ten take around 3.2%. Sequenced: PBMCs. The source of these receptors is a woman between 18 and 29 years old in good health and CMV-seropositive.

The rearrangement links TRBV4-3 to TRBJ1-5; D not certain. V lost 3 bases to trimming and J lost 6 bases, with 18 bases between them. The CDR3 totals 16 residues. The germline CDR1 and CDR2 sequences are LGHNA and YSLEER. The CDR3 nucleotides read TGCGCCAGCAGCCATTCCCAGGCCCCCGGAAGTCAGCCCCAGCATTTT. This encodes CASSHSQAPGSQPQHF.

The gene calls are TRBV18 and TRBJ2-5, with TRBD1 matching over 10 bases. The V and J ends lost 5 bases and 2 bases, in that order; junction bases with no gene match: 5. CDR3 size: 15 residues. Germline V gene lookup returns CDR1 KGHSH and CDR2 LQKENI. CDR3 loop: CASSRDRGNQETQYF. Written as DNA, the CDR3 is TGTGCCAGCTCAAGGGACAGGGGTAATCAAGAGACCCAGTACTTC.

J is TRBJ2-5 and V is TRBV5-1, with 10 bases fitting TRBD1. The CDR3 extends over 15 amino acids. The germline V gene has CDR1 SGHRS and CDR2 YFSETQ. The trim removed 4 bases at V and 7 bases at J, leaving 10 bases unmatched. The CDR3 DNA is TGCGCCAGCAGCAAGACGACAGGGGGCTCGGGGACCCAGTACTTC. It yields the protein CASSKTTGGSGTQYF.

The chain carries TRBV7-6 and TRBJ2-1, with TRBD2 as a possible D gene (5 bases). Germline V lookup: CDR1 SGHVS, CDR2 FNYEAQ. Trimming took 1 base from V and 0 from J, leaving 10 bases between them. This CDR3 spans 16 amino acids. In DNA, the CDR3 is TGTGCCAGCAGCTTAGAGCGGTGGAGCTCCTACAATGAGCAGTTCTTC. It is translated as CASSLERWSSYNEQFF.

The chain employs TRBV2 and TRBJ2-7; 10 nucleotides align to TRBD1. The CDR3 totals 15 residues. CDR1 is SNHLY, CDR2 FYNNEI, per germline. V shed 7 bases, J shed 2 bases, and the junction held 8 bases outside the gene matches. CDR3 DNA: TGTGCCAGCACGAGGGGACAGGGGATTACCTACGAGCAGTACTTC. It encodes CASTRGQGITYEQYF.